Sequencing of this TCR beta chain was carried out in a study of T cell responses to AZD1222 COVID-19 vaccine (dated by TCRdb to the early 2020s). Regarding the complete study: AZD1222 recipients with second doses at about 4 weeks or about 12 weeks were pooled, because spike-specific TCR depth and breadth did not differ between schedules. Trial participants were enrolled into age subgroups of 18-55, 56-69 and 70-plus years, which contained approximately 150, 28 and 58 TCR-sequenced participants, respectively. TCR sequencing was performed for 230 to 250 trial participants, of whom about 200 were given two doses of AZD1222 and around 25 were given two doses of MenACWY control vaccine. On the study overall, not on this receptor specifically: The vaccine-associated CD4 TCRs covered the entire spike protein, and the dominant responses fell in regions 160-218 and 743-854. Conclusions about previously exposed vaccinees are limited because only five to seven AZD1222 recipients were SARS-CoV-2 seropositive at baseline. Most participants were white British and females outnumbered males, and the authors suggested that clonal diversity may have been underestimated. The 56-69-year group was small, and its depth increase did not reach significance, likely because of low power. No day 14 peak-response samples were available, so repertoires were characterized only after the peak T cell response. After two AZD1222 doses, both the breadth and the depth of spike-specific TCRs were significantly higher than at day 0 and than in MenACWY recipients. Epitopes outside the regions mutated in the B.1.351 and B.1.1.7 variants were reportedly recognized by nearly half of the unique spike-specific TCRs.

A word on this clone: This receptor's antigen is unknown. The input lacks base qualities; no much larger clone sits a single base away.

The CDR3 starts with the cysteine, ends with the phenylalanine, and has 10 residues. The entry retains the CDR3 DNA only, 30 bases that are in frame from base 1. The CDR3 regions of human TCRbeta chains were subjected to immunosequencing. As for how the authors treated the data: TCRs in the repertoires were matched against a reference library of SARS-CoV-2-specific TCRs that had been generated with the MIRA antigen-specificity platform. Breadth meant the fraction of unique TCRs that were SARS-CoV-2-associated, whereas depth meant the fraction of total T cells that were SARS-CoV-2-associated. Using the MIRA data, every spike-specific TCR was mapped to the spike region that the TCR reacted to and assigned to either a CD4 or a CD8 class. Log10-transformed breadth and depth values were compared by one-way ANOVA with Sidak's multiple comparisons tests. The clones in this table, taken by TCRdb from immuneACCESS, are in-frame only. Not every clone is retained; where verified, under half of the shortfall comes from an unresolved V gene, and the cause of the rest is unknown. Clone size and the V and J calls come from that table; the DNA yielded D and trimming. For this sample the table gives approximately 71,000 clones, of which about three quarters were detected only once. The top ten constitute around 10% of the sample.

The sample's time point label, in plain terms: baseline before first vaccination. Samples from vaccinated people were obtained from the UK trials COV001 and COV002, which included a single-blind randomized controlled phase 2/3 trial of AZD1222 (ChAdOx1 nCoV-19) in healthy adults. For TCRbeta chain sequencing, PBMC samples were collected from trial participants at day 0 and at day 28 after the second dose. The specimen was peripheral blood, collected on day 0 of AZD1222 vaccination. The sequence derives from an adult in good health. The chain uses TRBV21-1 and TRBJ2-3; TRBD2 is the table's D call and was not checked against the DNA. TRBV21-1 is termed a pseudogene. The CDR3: CATYSHCQYF. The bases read TGTGCCACCTACTCGCACTGTCAGTATTTT.